The 9 T cell receptor beta chains in this list originate from one sample, sequenced in a study of T cells after yellow fever vaccination. MiXCR, applied by TCRdb to the 5' RACE reads, yields one record per CDR3 protein. The sample holds some 320,000 distinct CDR3 sequences, 3.5% to 4.5% seen once. The sequencing here drew on PBMCs, taken 15 days after the yellow fever booster vaccination. The receptors were gathered from a man aged 18 to 29 who received the YFV17D yellow fever vaccine.

The chain joins TRBV6-6 to TRBJ1-1; D may be TRBD1 (6 bases). CDR3 length: 16 amino acids. CDR1 is MNHNY and CDR2 is SVGAGI in the germline V gene (reference sequence). V was trimmed by 0 bases and J by 6 bases, leaving 17 bases between them. CDR3 nucleotides: TGTGCCAGCAGTTACTCGAGTTCAGGGGAGTCGCCTGAAGCTTTCTTT. Protein sequence: CASSYSSSGESPEAFF.

This clonotype was found many times. The rearrangement uses TRBV6-1 and TRBJ1-2; a possible D gene is TRBD1 (6 bases). The ends were cut back, 5 bases at V and 5 bases at J, with 15 bases in the middle. This CDR3 has 14 amino acids. From germline, CDR1 is MNHNS and CDR2 SASEGT. Written as DNA, the CDR3 is TGTGCCAGCAGTAACGTCAGGGGAGGATATGGCTACACCTTC. The encoded protein is CASSNVRGGYGYTF.

This clonotype was seen ten or more times. The V and J genes are TRBV5-1 and TRBJ2-1, with 7 bases identical to TRBD2. The trim removed 4 bases at V and 7 bases at J, leaving 5 bases unmatched. The germline gives CDR1 SGHRS, CDR2 YFSETQ. The CDR3 has 13 residues. CDR3 region: CASSGGGYNEQFF. The CDR3 DNA sequence: TGCGCCAGCAGCGGGGGGGGATATAATGAGCAGTTCTTC.

This clonotype has at least ten counts. This chain joins TRBV12-3 or TRBV12-4 and TRBJ2-1, with TRBD2 identical over 12 bases. After removal of 5 bases from V and 5 bases from J, the junction contained 7 bases not matched to a gene. CDR3 length: 16 amino acids. Here the CDR3 DNA reads TGTGCCAGCAGTGGGGCTAGCGGGGGGGTAGACAATGAGCAGTTCTTC. Its protein is CASSGASGGVDNEQFF.

This clonotype came up a few times. The V gene is TRBV5-8, the J gene TRBJ2-3; maybe TRBD2 (6 bases). Trimming stripped 4 bases from V and 2 bases from J, with 14 bases between. From germline, CDR1 is SGHTS and CDR2 YDEGEE. The CDR3 spans 15 residues. The CDR3 loop is CASSAGLQSTDTQYF. In DNA form, the CDR3 reads TGTGCCAGCAGCGCGGGACTTCAATCCACAGATACGCAGTATTTT.

Ten or more counts support this clonotype. The chain couples TRBV12-3 or TRBV12-4 to TRBJ2-1, with D possibly being TRBD1 (6 bases). The germline V and J ends were trimmed by 6 bases and 6 bases, with 12 bases remaining between them. The CDR3 spans 13 residues. CDR3 coding DNA: TGTGCCAGCAGCCCTGGGACAATCAATGAGCAGTTCTTC. Translating gives CASSPGTINEQFF.

A few counts support this clonotype. V gene TRBV30 combines with J gene TRBJ2-1; 8 bases agree with TRBD1. The trim removed 3 bases at V and 10 bases at J, leaving 11 bases unmatched. Germline-derived CDR1 and CDR2 are GTSNPN and SVGIG (reference sequence). The CDR3 has 14 amino acids. Written as DNA, the CDR3 is TGTGCCTGGAGCCCATGGACAGGGCCGAGGGAGCAGTTCTTC. Its translation: CAWSPWTGPREQFF.

Ten or more counts support this clonotype. The rearrangement links TRBV6-2 or TRBV6-3 to TRBJ1-4, with D unresolved. Trimming pared 7 bases from V and 3 bases from J, leaving 12 bases between. CDR3 length: 14 amino acids. Germline CDR1 reads MNHEY; CDR2 reads SVGEGT. CDR3 DNA sequence: TGTGCCAGCACCCTAAGTGGGGCTAATGAAAAACTGTTTTTT. Protein product: CASTLSGANEKLFF.

This clonotype was picked up a small number of times. V and J are TRBV5-1 and TRBJ2-3, with D hard to call. The length of the CDR3 is 13 residues. V was pared by 5 bases and J by 4 bases, with 11 bases between. Per germline, CDR1 SGHRS and CDR2 YFSETQ. The CDR3 sequence: CASRAEGPDTQYF. Written as DNA, the CDR3 is TGCGCCAGCAGAGCCGAAGGGCCAGATACGCAGTATTTT.